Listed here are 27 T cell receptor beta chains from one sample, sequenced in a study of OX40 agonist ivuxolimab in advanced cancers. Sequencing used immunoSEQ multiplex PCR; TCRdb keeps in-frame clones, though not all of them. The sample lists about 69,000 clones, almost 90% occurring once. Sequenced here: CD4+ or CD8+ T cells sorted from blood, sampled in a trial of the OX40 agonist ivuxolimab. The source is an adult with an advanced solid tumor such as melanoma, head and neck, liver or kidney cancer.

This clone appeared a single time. The CDR3 sequence: CASSLGNSGHNEQFF. The CDR3 bases are TGTGCCAGCAGCTTAGGTAATAGCGGCCACAATGAGCAGTTCTTC. The chain joins TRBV7-3 to TRBJ2-1; D is possibly TRBD2 (6 bases). V lost 2 bases and J 5 bases, leaving 13 bases between the germline ends. The CDR3 is 15 residues long. The germline V gene has CDR1 SGHTA and CDR2 FQGTGA.

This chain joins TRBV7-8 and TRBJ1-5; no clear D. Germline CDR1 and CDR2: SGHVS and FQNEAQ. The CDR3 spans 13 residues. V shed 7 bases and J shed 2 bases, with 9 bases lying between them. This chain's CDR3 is CASTILRNQPQHF. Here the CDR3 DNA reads TGTGCCAGCACCATACTGCGCAATCAGCCCCAGCATTTT.

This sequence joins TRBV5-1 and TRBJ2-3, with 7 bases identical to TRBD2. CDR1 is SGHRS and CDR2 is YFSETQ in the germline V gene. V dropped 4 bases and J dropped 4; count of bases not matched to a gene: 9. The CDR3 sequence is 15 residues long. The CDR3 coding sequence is TGCGCCAGCAGCCTCCAAGGGAGGGCCCCAGATACGCAGTATTTT. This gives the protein CASSLQGRAPDTQYF.

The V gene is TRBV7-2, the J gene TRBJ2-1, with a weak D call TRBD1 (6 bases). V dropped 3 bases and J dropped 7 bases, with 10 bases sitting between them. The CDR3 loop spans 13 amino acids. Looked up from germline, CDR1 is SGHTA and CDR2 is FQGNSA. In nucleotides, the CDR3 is TGTGCCAGCAGCTTTGGACAGTCGAATGAGCAGTTCTTC. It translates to CASSFGQSNEQFF. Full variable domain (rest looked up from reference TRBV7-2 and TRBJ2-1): GAGVSQSPSNKVTEKGKDVELRCDPISGHTALYWYRQSLGQGLEFLIYFQGNSAPDKSGLPSDRFSAERTGGSVSTLTIQRTQQEDSAVYLCASSFGQSNEQFFGPGTRLTVL.

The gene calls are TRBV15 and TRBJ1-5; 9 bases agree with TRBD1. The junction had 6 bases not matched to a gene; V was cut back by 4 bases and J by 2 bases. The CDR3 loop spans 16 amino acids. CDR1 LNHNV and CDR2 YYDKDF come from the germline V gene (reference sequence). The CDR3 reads CATSKRQGGGNQPQHF. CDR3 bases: TGTGCCACCAGCAAACGACAGGGGGGCGGCAATCAGCCCCAGCATTTT.

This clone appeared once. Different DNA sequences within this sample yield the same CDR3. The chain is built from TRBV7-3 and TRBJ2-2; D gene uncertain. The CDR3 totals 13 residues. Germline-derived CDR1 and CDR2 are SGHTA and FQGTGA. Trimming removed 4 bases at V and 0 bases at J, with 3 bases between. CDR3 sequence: CASSSPNTGELFF. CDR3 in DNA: TGTGCCAGCAGCTCACCGAACACCGGGGAGCTGTTTTTT.

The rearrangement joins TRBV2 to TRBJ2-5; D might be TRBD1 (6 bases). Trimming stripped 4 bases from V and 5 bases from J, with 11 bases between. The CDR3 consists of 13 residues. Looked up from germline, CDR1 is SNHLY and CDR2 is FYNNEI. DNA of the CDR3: TGTGCCAGCAGTGTATGGGGGCAGGAGACCCAGTACTTC. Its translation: CASSVWGQETQYF. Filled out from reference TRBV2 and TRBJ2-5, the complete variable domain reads EPEVTQTPSHQVTQMGQEVILRCVPISNHLYFYWYRQILGQKVEFLVSFYNNEISEKSEIFDDQFSVERPDGSNFTLKIRSTKLEDSAMYFCASSVWGQETQYFGPGTRLLVL.

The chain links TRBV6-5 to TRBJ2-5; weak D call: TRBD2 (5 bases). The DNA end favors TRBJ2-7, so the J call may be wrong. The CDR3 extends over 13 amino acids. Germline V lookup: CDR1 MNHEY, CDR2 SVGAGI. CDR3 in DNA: TGTGCCAGCAGTTACTCCGGGAACTACGAGCAGTACTTC. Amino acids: CASSYSGNYEQYF.

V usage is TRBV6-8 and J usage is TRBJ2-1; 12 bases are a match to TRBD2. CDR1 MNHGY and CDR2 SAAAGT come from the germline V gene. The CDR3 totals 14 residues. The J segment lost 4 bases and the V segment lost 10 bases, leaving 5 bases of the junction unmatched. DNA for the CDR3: TGTGCCACCCGGACTAGCGGGAAGTACAATGAGCAGTTCTTC. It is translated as CATRTSGKYNEQFF.

The CDR3 sequence: CASSQELRSEQFF. CDR3 DNA: TGCGCCAGCAGCCAAGAGCTACGCAGTGAGCAGTTCTTC. The gene calls are TRBV4-3 and TRBJ2-1; no reliable D call. The V gene's germline CDR1 is LGHNA and CDR2 YSLEER. The CDR3 runs 13 residues. V gave up 0 bases and J gave up 9 bases, with 9 bases separating them.

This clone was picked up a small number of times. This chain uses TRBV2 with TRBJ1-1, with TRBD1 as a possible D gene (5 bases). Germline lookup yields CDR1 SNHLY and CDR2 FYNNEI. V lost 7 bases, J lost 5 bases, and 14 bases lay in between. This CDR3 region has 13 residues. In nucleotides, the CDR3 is TGTGCCAGCATGGGGACGGCTGGGACTGAAGCTTTCTTT. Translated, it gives CASMGTAGTEAFF.

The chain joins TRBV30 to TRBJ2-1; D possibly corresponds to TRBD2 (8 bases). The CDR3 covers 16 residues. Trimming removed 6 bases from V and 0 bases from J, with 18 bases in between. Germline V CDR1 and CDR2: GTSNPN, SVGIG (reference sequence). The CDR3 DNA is TGTGCCTGTGACAGGGCCGGGACTAGCTCCTACAATGAGCAGTTCTTC. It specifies CACDRAGTSSYNEQFF.

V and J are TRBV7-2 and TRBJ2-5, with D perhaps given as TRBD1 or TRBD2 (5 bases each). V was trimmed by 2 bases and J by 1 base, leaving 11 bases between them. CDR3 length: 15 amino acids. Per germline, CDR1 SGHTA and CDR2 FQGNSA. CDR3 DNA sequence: TGTGCCAGCAGCTTAAACCGGGGCATCCAAGAGACCCAGTACTTC. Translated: CASSLNRGIQETQYF.

This CDR3 reads CARPEDYYEQYF. The CDR3 DNA sequence: TGTGCCAGACCAGAGGATTACTACGAGCAGTACTTC. The V call is TRBV7-5, the J call TRBJ2-7; the listed D gene, TRBD2, was not tested against the DNA. TRBV7-5 is flagged as a pseudogene. This CDR3 is 12 amino acids long.

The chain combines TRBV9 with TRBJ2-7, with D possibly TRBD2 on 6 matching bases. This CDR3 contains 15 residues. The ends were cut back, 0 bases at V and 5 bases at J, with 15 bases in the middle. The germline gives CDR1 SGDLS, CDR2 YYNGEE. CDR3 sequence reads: CASSVGRARGDEQYF. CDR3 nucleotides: TGTGCCAGCAGCGTAGGACGGGCGCGGGGCGACGAGCAGTACTTC.

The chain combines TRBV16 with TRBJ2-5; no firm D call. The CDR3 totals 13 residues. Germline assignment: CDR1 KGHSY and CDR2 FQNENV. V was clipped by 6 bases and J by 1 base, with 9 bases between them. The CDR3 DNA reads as TGTGCCAGCAGTGTAGTCAGCCAAGAGACCCAGTACTTC. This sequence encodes CASSVVSQETQYF.

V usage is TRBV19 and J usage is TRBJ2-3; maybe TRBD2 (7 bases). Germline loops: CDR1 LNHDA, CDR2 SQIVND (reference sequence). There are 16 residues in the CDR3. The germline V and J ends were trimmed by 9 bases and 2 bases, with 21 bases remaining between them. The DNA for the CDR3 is TGTGCCAGCTCTGAGGGGGGGGCTCGAGCCACAGATACGCAGTATTTT. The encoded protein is CASSEGGARATDTQYF.

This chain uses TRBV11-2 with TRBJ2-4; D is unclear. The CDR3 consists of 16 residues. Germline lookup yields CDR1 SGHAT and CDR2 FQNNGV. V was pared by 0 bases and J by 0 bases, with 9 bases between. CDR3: CASSLELTLAKNIQYF. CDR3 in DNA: TGTGCCAGCAGCTTAGAACTCACCTTAGCCAAAAACATTCAGTACTTC.

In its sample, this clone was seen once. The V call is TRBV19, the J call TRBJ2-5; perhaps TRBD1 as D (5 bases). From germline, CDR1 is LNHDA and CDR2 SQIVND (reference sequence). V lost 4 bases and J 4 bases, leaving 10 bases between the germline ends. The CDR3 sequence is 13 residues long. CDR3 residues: CASSRGAVETQYF. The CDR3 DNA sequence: TGTGCCAGTAGTAGGGGCGCTGTAGAGACCCAGTACTTC.

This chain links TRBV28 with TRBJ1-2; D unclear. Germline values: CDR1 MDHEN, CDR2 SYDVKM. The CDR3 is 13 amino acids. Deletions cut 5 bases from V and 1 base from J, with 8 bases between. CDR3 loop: CASSRTFNYGYTF. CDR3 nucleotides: TGTGCCAGCAGTCGGACCTTTAACTATGGCTACACCTTC.

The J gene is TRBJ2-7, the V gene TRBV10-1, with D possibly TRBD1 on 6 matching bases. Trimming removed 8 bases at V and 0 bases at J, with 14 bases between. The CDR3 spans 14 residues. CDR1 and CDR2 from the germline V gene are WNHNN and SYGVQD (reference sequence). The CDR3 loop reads CASPLRGYSYEQYF. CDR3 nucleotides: TGCGCCAGCCCCTTGAGGGGGTACTCCTACGAGCAGTACTTC.

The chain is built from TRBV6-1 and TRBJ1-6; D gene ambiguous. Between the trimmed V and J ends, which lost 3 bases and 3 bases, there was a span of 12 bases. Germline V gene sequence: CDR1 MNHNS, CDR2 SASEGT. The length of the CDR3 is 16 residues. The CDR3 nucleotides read TGTGCCAGCAGTGATCTGGAGGGAGTCTATAATTCACCCCTCCACTTT. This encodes CASSDLEGVYNSPLHF.

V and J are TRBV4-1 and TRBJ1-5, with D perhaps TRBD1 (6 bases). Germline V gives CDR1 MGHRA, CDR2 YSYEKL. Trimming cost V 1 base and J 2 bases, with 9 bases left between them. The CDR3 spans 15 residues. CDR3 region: CASSQGGHGNQPQHF. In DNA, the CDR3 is TGCGCCAGCAGCCAAGGGGGGCATGGCAATCAGCCCCAGCATTTT.

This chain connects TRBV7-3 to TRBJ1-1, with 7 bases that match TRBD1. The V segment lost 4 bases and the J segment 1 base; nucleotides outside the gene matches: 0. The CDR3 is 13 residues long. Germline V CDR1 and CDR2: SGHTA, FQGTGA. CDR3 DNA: TGTGCCAGCAGCTACAGGGGGAACACTGAAGCTTTCTTT. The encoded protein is CASSYRGNTEAFF.

CDR3: CASSLGTSPGETQYF. For the CDR3, the DNA is TGTGCCAGCAGCTTAGGCACTAGCCCTGGGGAGACCCAGTACTTC. The rearrangement uses TRBV7-9 and TRBJ2-5; D might be TRBD2 (6 bases). Germline loops: CDR1 SEHNR, CDR2 FQNEAQ (reference sequence). The CDR3 sequence is 15 residues long. V was cut by 1 base and J by 5 bases, with 14 bases left in between.

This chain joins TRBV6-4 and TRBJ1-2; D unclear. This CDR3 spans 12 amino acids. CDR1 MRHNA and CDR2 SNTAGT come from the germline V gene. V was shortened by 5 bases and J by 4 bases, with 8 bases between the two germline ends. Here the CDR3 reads CASSNGVYGYTF. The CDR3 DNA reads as TGTGCCAGCAGTAATGGGGTCTATGGCTACACCTTC.

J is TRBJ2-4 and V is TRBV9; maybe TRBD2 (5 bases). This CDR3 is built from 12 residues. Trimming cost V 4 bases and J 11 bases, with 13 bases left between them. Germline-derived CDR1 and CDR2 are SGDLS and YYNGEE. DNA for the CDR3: TGTGCCAGCAGCCCCCGAGAGGGCCTTCAGTACTTC. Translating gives CASSPREGLQYF. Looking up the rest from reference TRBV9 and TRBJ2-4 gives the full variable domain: DSGVTQTPKHLITATGQRVTLRCSPRSGDLSVYWYQQSLDQGLQFLIQYYNGEERAKGNILERFSAQQFPDLHSELNLSSLELGDSALYFCASSPREGLQYFGAGTRLSVL.